This T cell receptor beta chain came from a study of OX40 agonist ivuxolimab in advanced cancers. TCRdb keeps only in-frame clones here, not all; method: immunoSEQ multiplex PCR. This table holds about 82,000 clones, about nine tenths found once. V lost 7 bases, J lost 4 bases, and 16 bases lay in between. The germline V gene has CDR1 MNHNS and CDR2 SASEGT. The CDR3 has 14 residues. The rearrangement uses TRBV6-1 and TRBJ1-1, with D possibly matching TRBD1 (5 bases). The source was CD4+ or CD8+ T cells sorted from blood, collected in a trial of the OX40 agonist ivuxolimab. The TCR sequence derives from an adult with an advanced solid tumor such as melanoma, head and neck, liver or kidney cancer. The CDR3 region has the DNA TGTGCCAGCATGGTTGGGGCGGTCGGCACTGAAGCTTTCTTT. Translating it yields CASMVGAVGTEAFF.